These T cell receptor beta chains were read from a single sample in a study of beta chain features in type 1 diabetes. Some clones are missing from TCRdb's copy, which holds only in-frame ones; the method was immunoSEQ multiplex PCR. The table lists about 270,000 clones, around an eighth of them singletons. The sample was naive CD4+ T cells from blood. The receptors stem from a man aged 25-45 years with type 1 diabetes. CDR3s include the opening cysteine and the closing phenylalanine or tryptophan. The D gene is left open where the match is weak. Only part of the rows carry a size: once, few, many, or a class if the clone is expanded.

D gene	V gene	clone size	J gene	CDR3 DNA	CDR3 protein
.	TRBV4-1	few	TRBJ2-1	TGCGCCAGCAGCCAAGGAGGCAGGGGTGAGCAGTTCTTC	CASSQGGRGEQFF
.	TRBV28	few	TRBJ1-4	TGTGCCAGCACGACAGCGAATGAAAAACTGTTTTTT	CASTTANEKLFF
.	TRBV11-3	.	TRBJ2-1	TGTGCCAGCAGCCTTAGCGGCTCCTACAATGAGCAGTTCTTC	CASSLSGSYNEQFF
.	TRBV5-1	.	TRBJ2-2	TGCGCCAGCACCCTCAGATGGCAGAACACCGGGGAGCTGTTTTTT	CASTLRWQNTGELFF
TRBD1	TRBV2	few	TRBJ2-1	TGTGCCAGCAGTGGTTTCGGGACAGAGTACAATGAGCAGTTCTTC	CASSGFGTEYNEQFF
.	TRBV6-4	.	TRBJ1-2	TGTGCCAGCAGCCCAACAGGGAGTCAGGGCTACACCTTC	CASSPTGSQGYTF
.	TRBV14	few	TRBJ1-2	TGTGCCAGCAGCCAAGTGCGGGGGATCAGTGATGGCTACACCTTC	CASSQVRGISDGYTF
TRBD1	TRBV7-6	few	TRBJ2-1	TGTGCCAGCAGCAAGCCGGGACAGGGTGACAATGAGCAGTTCTTC	CASSKPGQGDNEQFF
.	TRBV10-3	.	TRBJ2-5	TGTGCCATAGGGACTCAAGAGACCCAGTACTTC	CAIGTQETQYF
TRBD1	TRBV9	.	TRBJ2-2	TGTGCCAGCAAAGCCGAGACAGGGGCCGCCGGGGAGCTGTTTTTT	CASKAETGAAGELFF
TRBD1	TRBV28	few	TRBJ1-5	TGTGCCAGCAGTGAGGGGGCGACAGGGGGCCGTGGCAATCAGCCCCAGCATTTT	CASSEGATGGRGNQPQHF
TRBD1	TRBV5-1	.	TRBJ1-5	TGCGCCAGCAGCTTGGCCGGGACAGGGGATCAGCCCCAGCATTTT	CASSLAGTGDQPQHF
.	TRBV7-2	.	TRBJ2-3	TGTGCCAGCAGCTTACAGCCGGGGAGAGATACGCAGTATTTT	CASSLQPGRDTQYF
.	TRBV7-7	.	TRBJ2-6	TGTGCCAGCAGCCCCAGGGTTGGGGCCAACGTCCTGACTTTC	CASSPRVGANVLTF
.	TRBV20-1	few	TRBJ1-5	TGCAGTGCTAGAGGGCCAGGCCCCCAGCATTTT	CSARGPGPQHF
TRBD1	TRBV6-6	few	TRBJ1-2	TGTGCCAGCAGTCTGACAGGGAAATACGGCTACACCTTC	CASSLTGKYGYTF
.	TRBV7-9	.	TRBJ2-1	TGTGCCAGCAGCTTAACCGCGAACAATGAGCAGTTCTTC	CASSLTANNEQFF
TRBD1	TRBV5-1	.	TRBJ2-7	TGCGCCAGCAGCCCCGGGACAGGGGACTACGAGCAGTACTTC	CASSPGTGDYEQYF
.	TRBV9	few	TRBJ2-2	TGTGCCAGCAGTATACAGGGCCCGGGGGAGCTGTTTTTT	CASSIQGPGELFF
.	TRBV2	.	TRBJ1-4	TGTGCCAGCAGTGAAGCTCCAACAGGGTATGAAAAACTGTTTTTT	CASSEAPTGYEKLFF
TRBD2	TRBV5-4	few	TRBJ2-1	TGTGCCAGCAGTACTAGCGGGAGTGGGTCCTACAATGAGCAGTTCTTC	CASSTSGSGSYNEQFF
.	TRBV7-9	.	TRBJ1-2	TGTGCCAGCAGCTTCCTAGAGACCTATGGCTACACCTTC	CASSFLETYGYTF
TRBD1	TRBV7-2	few	TRBJ2-4	TGTGCCAGCAGCCTAGGGACAGGGTCCGTCATTCAGTACTTC	CASSLGTGSVIQYF
TRBD1	TRBV5-1	.	TRBJ2-7	TGCGCCAGCAGCTTGGGCCCGGACAGGGCGTACGAGCAGTACTTC	CASSLGPDRAYEQYF
.	TRBV2	few	TRBJ2-5	TGTGCCAGCAGGGCTGACCACGGGGGGACCCAGTACTTC	CASRADHGGTQYF